These 23 T cell receptor beta chains share one sample of origin, sequenced in a study of human T cells and chemical hapten exposure. Indicated time point: pre-sensitization, week 0. The treatment: therapeutic diphenylcyclopropenone sensitization with weekly scalp DPC. TCRdb passed the RACE reads through MiXCR, listing each CDR3 protein once. The sample lists 300,000 to 450,000 distinct CDR3 sequences; approximately 5.1% were seen once. The source was whole blood, collected in connection with sensitization to the hapten diphenylcyclopropenone (DPC). These receptors were taken from a woman aged 50 to 65 with alopecia areata. Some clones in this sample may be carry-over from other donors' samples.

This clonotype appeared a few times. V gene TRBV7-2 combines with J gene TRBJ1-2; TRBD1 is a possible D gene (6 bases). This CDR3 has 13 residues. Germline V CDR1 and CDR2: SGHTA, FQGNSA. Trimming pared 3 bases from V and 7 bases from J, leaving 12 bases between. The CDR3 loop reads CASSFRGGVGYTF. CDR3 DNA sequence: TGTGCCAGCAGCTTCCGCGGGGGCGTTGGCTACACCTTC. Supplemented by reference TRBV7-2 and TRBJ1-2, the full variable domain reads GAGVSQSPSNKVTEKGKDVELRCDPISGHTALYWYRQSLGQGLEFLIYFQGNSAPDKSGLPSDRFSAERTGGSVSTLTIQRTQQEDSAVYLCASSFRGGVGYTFGSGTRLTVV.

There are many counts of this clonotype. This chain links TRBV28 with TRBJ2-7; tentatively, D is TRBD1 (6 bases). Germline lookup yields CDR1 MDHEN and CDR2 SYDVKM. CDR3 length equals 14 residues. V was cut by 6 bases and J by 2 bases, with 14 bases left in between. CDR3 sequence reads: CASSLSRGTYEQYF. DNA for the CDR3: TGTGCCAGCAGCCTATCCAGGGGAACCTACGAGCAGTACTTC.

This clonotype was seen only a few times. V is TRBV4-3 and J is TRBJ2-2; TRBD2 matches 7 bases. CDR1 and CDR2 from the germline V gene are LGHNA and YSLEER. The J segment lost 14 bases and the V segment lost 0 bases, leaving 6 bases of the junction unmatched. There are 13 residues in the CDR3. The CDR3 DNA sequence: TGCGCCAGCAGCCAAGAAACGGGAGGTAGACTGTTTTTT. It specifies CASSQETGGRLFF.

V usage is TRBV6-5 and J usage is TRBJ2-1; D gene unclear. This CDR3 comprises 13 residues. V gave up 2 bases and J gave up 6 bases, with 8 bases separating them. Germline V CDR1 and CDR2: MNHEY, SVGAGI. CDR3 protein: CASSYRFLNEQFF. The DNA for the CDR3 is TGTGCCAGCAGTTACAGATTTCTCAATGAGCAGTTCTTC.

This clonotype was observed many times. The genes are TRBV28 and TRBJ1-5; D gene ambiguous. V was pared by 4 bases and J by 1 base, with 11 bases between. Germline lookup yields CDR1 MDHEN and CDR2 SYDVKM. The CDR3 loop spans 15 amino acids. This CDR3 is CASSSGSLSNQPQHF. CDR3 nucleotide sequence: TGTGCCAGCAGTTCCGGGTCCCTCAGCAATCAGCCCCAGCATTTT.

This clonotype was observed many times. The rearrangement links TRBV28 to TRBJ1-4, with D tentatively TRBD1 (5 bases). Trimming took 3 bases from V and 3 from J, leaving 11 bases between them. CDR1 MDHEN and CDR2 SYDVKM come from the germline V gene. CDR3 length: 15 residues. In DNA form, the CDR3 reads TGTGCCAGCAGTTTCCCCGGACAATCTAATGAAAAACTGTTTTTT. Residues: CASSFPGQSNEKLFF.

Many counts were recorded for this clonotype. The CDR3 DNA reads TGTGCCAGCAGGCAAGCGGCTAGCACAGATACGCAGTATTTT. Protein sequence: CASRQAASTDTQYF. This rearrangement joins TRBV12-3 or TRBV12-4 to TRBJ2-3, with D perhaps matching TRBD2 (5 bases). Deletions cut 6 bases from V and 0 bases from J, with 10 bases between. This CDR3 comprises 14 residues.

This clonotype came up many times. J is TRBJ2-1 and V is TRBV11-2; D gene unclear. This CDR3 region has 14 residues. Germline-derived CDR1 and CDR2 are SGHAT and FQNNGV. Trimming shortened V by 3 bases and J by 1 base, and 7 bases separated the two germline ends. The CDR3 DNA sequence: TGTGCCAGCAGCTTCGATCCTTCCTACAATGAGCAGTTCTTC. As protein: CASSFDPSYNEQFF.

Ten or more counts support this clonotype. The gene calls are TRBV12-3 or TRBV12-4 and TRBJ2-3; 7 bases align to TRBD2. The V gene end was trimmed by 7 bases and the J gene end by 4 bases; junction bases not matched to a gene: 8. The CDR3 has 14 amino acids. The CDR3 sequence: CASNLKLAADTQYF. The CDR3 nucleotides are TGTGCCAGCAACCTAAAGCTAGCGGCAGATACGCAGTATTTT.

This clonotype was recorded at least ten times. The chain couples TRBV18 to TRBJ1-5; D is unresolved. This CDR3 is 14 amino acids long. Germline CDR1 and CDR2: KGHSH and LQKENI. Trimming took 3 bases from V and 7 from J, leaving 13 bases between them. The chain's CDR3 is CASSPSGDRQPQHF. As DNA, the CDR3 is TGTGCCAGCTCACCCTCCGGTGATCGGCAGCCCCAGCATTTT. Looking up the rest from reference TRBV18 and TRBJ1-5 gives the full variable domain: NAGVMQNPRHLVRRRGQEARLRCSPMKGHSHVYWYRQLPEEGLKFMVYLQKENIIDESGMPKERFSAEFPKEGPSILRIQQVVRGDSAAYFCASSPSGDRQPQHFGDGTRLSIL.

This clonotype was detected a few times. The chain carries TRBV6-5 and TRBJ1-4; 7 nucleotides line up with TRBD1. V lost 7 bases to trimming and J lost 8 bases; unmatched junction nucleotides: 10. Germline V lookup: CDR1 MNHEY, CDR2 SVGAGI. The CDR3 has 14 residues. CDR3 amino acids: CASTGQARGEKLFF. For the CDR3, the DNA is TGTGCCAGCACCGGACAGGCCAGAGGGGAAAAACTGTTTTTT.

This clonotype was counted at least ten times. This chain connects TRBV3-1 to TRBJ2-7; 10 bases are a match to TRBD2. This CDR3 is 15 amino acids long. Germline CDR1 and CDR2: LGHDT and YNNKEL (reference sequence). Losses at the gene ends were 4 bases for V and 6 bases for J; bases not matched to a gene: 9. The CDR3 region is CASSPQAGGPVEQYF. In DNA form, the CDR3 reads TGTGCCAGCAGCCCCCAAGCGGGGGGGCCCGTCGAGCAGTACTTC.

A few counts support this clonotype. The J gene is TRBJ2-3, the V gene TRBV7-2, with D uncertain. The CDR3 spans 13 residues. Germline V gene data show CDR1 as SGHTA and CDR2 as FQGNSA. The germline V and J ends were trimmed by 4 bases and 3 bases, with 8 bases remaining between them. The CDR3 protein is CASSSIDTDTQYF. CDR3 coding DNA: TGTGCCAGCAGCTCTATAGATACAGATACGCAGTATTTT.

The V and J genes are TRBV13 and TRBJ1-4; the D is unclear. The CDR3 consists of 14 residues. V was clipped by 2 bases and J by 5 bases, with 9 bases between them. Germline assignment: CDR1 PRHDT and CDR2 FYEKMQ (reference sequence). The DNA for the CDR3 is TGTGCCAGCAGCTTAACGGGGAGGAATGAAAAACTGTTTTTT. Residues: CASSLTGRNEKLFF.

This chain uses TRBV3-1 with TRBJ2-3; D not resolved. In germline, CDR1 is LGHDT, CDR2 YNNKEL (reference sequence). This CDR3 contains 16 residues. The V gene lost 4 bases and the J gene lost 7 bases, with 21 bases spanning the gap. The CDR3 sequence is CASSPRLNHIVNTQYF. DNA of the CDR3: TGTGCCAGCAGCCCAAGACTGAATCATATTGTAAATACGCAGTATTTT.

This clonotype was picked up many times. The chain is built from TRBV10-3 and TRBJ1-5; D might be TRBD1 (6 bases). Germline V lookup: CDR1 ENHRY, CDR2 SYGVKD. The germline V and J ends were trimmed by 4 bases and 0 bases, with 10 bases remaining between them. This CDR3 has 15 residues. The CDR3, as DNA: TGTGCCATCAGTGGGGGGCCCTATAGCAATCAGCCCCAGCATTTT. Translated: CAISGGPYSNQPQHF.

V gene TRBV7-7 combines with J gene TRBJ2-1, with TRBD1 matching over 8 bases. The junction had 4 bases not matched to a gene; V was cut back by 5 bases and J by 1 base. The CDR3 sequence is 15 residues long. From germline, CDR1 is SSHAT and CDR2 FNYEAQ (reference sequence). The CDR3 DNA is TGTGCCAGCAGCCCAGGGGGCGCGTCCTACAATGAGCAGTTCTTC. Its protein product is CASSPGGASYNEQFF.

This clonotype was recorded at least ten times. This chain uses TRBV6-1 with TRBJ2-6, with D perhaps being TRBD1 or TRBD2 (5 bases each). Germline values: CDR1 MNHNS, CDR2 SASEGT. The CDR3 consists of 16 residues. Between the trimmed V and J ends, which lost 4 bases and 0 bases, there was a span of 10 bases. This CDR3 is CASSGGRLSGANVLTF. The CDR3 coding sequence is TGTGCCAGCAGTGGGGGACGACTCTCTGGGGCCAACGTCCTGACTTTC.

This clonotype has only a few counts. The rearrangement uses TRBV18 and TRBJ2-7, with a weak D call TRBD1 (6 bases). The CDR3 extends over 15 amino acids. V lost 4 bases, J lost 5 bases, and 18 bases lay in between. Germline CDR1 KGHSH, CDR2 LQKENI. DNA for the CDR3: TGTGCCAGCTCACAAGCCACGGGACATGCCAACGAGCAGTACTTC. It codes for CASSQATGHANEQYF.

This clonotype showed up just a few times. The chain recombines TRBV7-2 with TRBJ1-5, with D possibly being TRBD1 (6 bases). V lost 5 bases to trimming and J lost 9 bases, with 14 bases between them. Germline V gives CDR1 SGHTA, CDR2 FQGNSA. This CDR3 comprises 13 residues. The CDR3 DNA sequence: TGTGCCAGCAGCCTACCACAGGGTTGGCCCCAGCATTTT. It is translated as CASSLPQGWPQHF.

This clonotype was counted between two and nine times. The rearrangement links TRBV5-1 to TRBJ2-1; D is unresolved. V lost 0 bases, J lost 6 bases, and 13 bases lay in between. CDR3 length: 15 residues. Germline V gene lookup returns CDR1 SGHRS and CDR2 YFSETQ. The CDR3 spells CASSLEPPPLNEQFF. In DNA, the CDR3 is TGCGCCAGCAGCTTGGAGCCCCCCCCGCTCAATGAGCAGTTCTTC.

This clonotype showed up just a few times. The chain couples TRBV11-2 to TRBJ2-3; D is ambiguous. Germline CDR1 is SGHAT and CDR2 is FQNNGV. Trimming shortened V by 0 bases and J by 3 bases, and 10 bases separated the two germline ends. The CDR3 consists of 15 residues. In DNA form, the CDR3 reads TGTGCCAGCAGCTTAGATCGGTCCTCAACAGATACGCAGTATTTT. Translation gives CASSLDRSSTDTQYF.

This chain uses TRBV27 with TRBJ1-1; D possibly corresponds to TRBD1 (5 bases). Trimming took 8 bases from V and 10 from J, leaving 17 bases between them. Germline-derived CDR1 and CDR2 are MNHEY and SMNVEV (reference sequence). The CDR3 has 12 amino acids. The CDR3 DNA reads as TGTGCCAGCTCCCGTTGGGGGGGTATAGCTTTCTTT. It translates to CASSRWGGIAFF.